The sequence of this TCR beta chain was determined in a study of Ad26.COV2.S vaccination and SARS-CoV-2 variants. Study in general: Participants got Ad26.COV2.S intramuscularly, once or twice 56 days apart. Points from the study as a whole: Similar non-spike TCR breadth was observed in recipients of vaccine and of placebo.

Per germline, CDR1 MNHEY and CDR2 SVGAGI. CDR3 length: 11 residues. V lost 6 bases and J lost 4, with 4 bases in between. Treatment in this sample: 15 to 20 received Ad26.COV2.S at low or high dose, single or two shots; roughly 5 received placebo; per-sample allocation not given. Sampling was done on day 63 after the first vaccine or placebo injection. Expressing Wuhan-strain SARS-CoV-2 spike, an Ad26 vector served as the vaccine. Concerning this clone: The antigen remains unidentified.

Libraries were prepared by immunoSEQ multiplex PCR; TCRdb keeps only in-frame clonotypes and omits some of them. This sample carries 250,000 or so clones, 87% of them seen once, and the ten largest clones take less than 3.5%. The TCR sequence derives from a person between 18 and 60 years old who received the Ad26.COV2.S COVID-19 vaccine or a placebo. The input for sequencing was peripheral blood, taken in a trial of Ad26.COV2.S vaccine versus placebo. The rearrangement links TRBV6-5 to TRBJ2-1; D is undetermined. The CDR3 protein is CASRTYNEQFF. For the CDR3, the DNA is TGTGCCAGCAGGACGTACAATGAGCAGTTCTTC.